This is a list of T cell receptor beta chains from one sample in a study of CD8 T cells in acute hepatitis C reinfection. Using immunoSEQ multiplex PCR, the repertoire was profiled, and TCRdb retains in-frame clones only, with some absent. The data hold approximately 40,000 clones, with roughly 88% observed a single time. The sequencing input was naive CD8+ T cells from PBMCs. Receptors were obtained from a woman younger than 30 who spontaneously cleared hepatitis C infection. The CDR3 runs from the conserved cysteine through the conserved F or W. The order of the fields is clone size, J gene, D gene, V gene, CDR3 protein, CDR3 DNA. The D gene is left open where the match is weak. A clone size is listed for some rows: how often the clone was seen (once, few, many), or a class if it is expanded.

>-|TRBJ2-3|-|TRBV4-1
CASSQFPYSGYTDTQYF
TGCGCCAGCAGCCAGTTTCCATATAGCGGATACACAGATACGCAGTATTTT
>-|TRBJ2-2|TRBD2|TRBV27
CASGAGGGTGELFF
TGTGCCAGCGGGGCGGGAGGGGGCACCGGGGAGCTGTTTTTT
>-|TRBJ2-3|-|TRBV9
CASSGTGESTDTQYF
TGTGCCAGCAGCGGTACAGGAGAGAGCACAGATACGCAGTATTTT
>-|TRBJ2-1|-|TRBV28
CASSRTRSYNEQFF
TGTGCCAGCAGTCGGACCCGCTCCTACAATGAGCAGTTCTTC
>few|TRBJ1-2|-|TRBV7-2
CASSLELVMDGYTF
TGTGCCAGCAGCTTAGAATTGGTGATGGATGGCTACACCTTC
>-|TRBJ2-5|-|TRBV20-1
CSAIRSTQYF
TGCAGTGCTATTCGAAGTACCCAGTACTTC
>-|TRBJ1-1|-|TRBV7-3
CASSLGPPQGGTEAFF
TGTGCCAGCAGCCTAGGGCCCCCGCAGGGAGGCACTGAAGCTTTCTTT
>-|TRBJ2-5|-|TRBV2
CASNDQGGETQYF
TGTGCCAGCAACGACCAGGGTGGGGAGACCCAGTACTTC
>-|TRBJ2-2|-|TRBV29-1
CSVLHQGGTGELFF
TGCAGCGTTCTTCACCAGGGTGGCACCGGGGAGCTGTTTTTT
>-|TRBJ2-7|TRBD2|TRBV27
CASSNSGSIHYEQYF
TGTGCCAGCAGTAATAGCGGGAGTATTCACTACGAGCAGTACTTC
>-|TRBJ2-1|TRBD2|TRBV7-6
CASSPGLAGYNEQFF
TGTGCCAGCAGCCCAGGACTAGCGGGCTACAATGAGCAGTTCTTC
>-|TRBJ2-1|TRBD2|TRBV19
CASSIGDSFHPSGRAFSYNEQFF
TGTGCCAGTAGTATAGGGGACAGCTTCCACCCTAGCGGGAGGGCCTTCTCCTACAATGAGCAGTTCTTC
>-|TRBJ2-3|TRBD2|TRBV6-5
CASSRGSSDTQYF
TGTGCCAGCAGCCGCGGGAGTTCAGATACGCAGTATTTT
>-|TRBJ2-3|-|TRBV30
CACTAIGTDTQYF
TGTGCCTGTACCGCAATTGGAACAGATACGCAGTATTTT
>-|TRBJ2-7|TRBD1|TRBV4-1
CASSPGTASYEQYF
TGCGCCAGCAGCCCCGGGACAGCATCCTACGAGCAGTACTTC
>-|TRBJ1-1|-|TRBV4-1
CASSQDSLNTEAFF
TGCGCCAGCAGCCAAGACAGTCTGAACACTGAAGCTTTCTTT
>-|TRBJ2-6|-|TRBV4-1
CASSQAVGPGANVLTF
TGCGCCAGCAGCCAAGCGGTGGGGCCTGGGGCCAACGTCCTGACTTTC
>-|TRBJ1-4|-|TRBV6-5
CASSQFRGVEKLFF
TGTGCCAGCAGTCAGTTCCGAGGGGTTGAAAAACTGTTTTTT
>-|TRBJ2-1|-|TRBV27
CASSLSAGAFSEQFF
TGTGCCAGCAGTTTATCGGCAGGGGCCTTTTCTGAGCAGTTCTTC
>few|TRBJ1-2|-|TRBV4-1
CASSPNLGNYGYTF
TGCGCCAGCAGCCCAAACCTGGGTAACTATGGCTACACCTTC
>-|TRBJ2-1|-|TRBV27
CASTLGGAYNEQFF
TGTGCCAGCACCCTTGGTGGGGCTTACAATGAGCAGTTCTTC
>once|TRBJ1-5|-|TRBV4-1
CASSQESRGGQPQHF
TGCGCCAGCAGCCAAGAAAGTCGGGGTGGTCAGCCCCAGCATTTT
>-|TRBJ2-7|-|TRBV7-6
CASSFDPDGEQYF
TGTGCCAGCAGCTTTGATCCAGATGGCGAGCAGTACTTC